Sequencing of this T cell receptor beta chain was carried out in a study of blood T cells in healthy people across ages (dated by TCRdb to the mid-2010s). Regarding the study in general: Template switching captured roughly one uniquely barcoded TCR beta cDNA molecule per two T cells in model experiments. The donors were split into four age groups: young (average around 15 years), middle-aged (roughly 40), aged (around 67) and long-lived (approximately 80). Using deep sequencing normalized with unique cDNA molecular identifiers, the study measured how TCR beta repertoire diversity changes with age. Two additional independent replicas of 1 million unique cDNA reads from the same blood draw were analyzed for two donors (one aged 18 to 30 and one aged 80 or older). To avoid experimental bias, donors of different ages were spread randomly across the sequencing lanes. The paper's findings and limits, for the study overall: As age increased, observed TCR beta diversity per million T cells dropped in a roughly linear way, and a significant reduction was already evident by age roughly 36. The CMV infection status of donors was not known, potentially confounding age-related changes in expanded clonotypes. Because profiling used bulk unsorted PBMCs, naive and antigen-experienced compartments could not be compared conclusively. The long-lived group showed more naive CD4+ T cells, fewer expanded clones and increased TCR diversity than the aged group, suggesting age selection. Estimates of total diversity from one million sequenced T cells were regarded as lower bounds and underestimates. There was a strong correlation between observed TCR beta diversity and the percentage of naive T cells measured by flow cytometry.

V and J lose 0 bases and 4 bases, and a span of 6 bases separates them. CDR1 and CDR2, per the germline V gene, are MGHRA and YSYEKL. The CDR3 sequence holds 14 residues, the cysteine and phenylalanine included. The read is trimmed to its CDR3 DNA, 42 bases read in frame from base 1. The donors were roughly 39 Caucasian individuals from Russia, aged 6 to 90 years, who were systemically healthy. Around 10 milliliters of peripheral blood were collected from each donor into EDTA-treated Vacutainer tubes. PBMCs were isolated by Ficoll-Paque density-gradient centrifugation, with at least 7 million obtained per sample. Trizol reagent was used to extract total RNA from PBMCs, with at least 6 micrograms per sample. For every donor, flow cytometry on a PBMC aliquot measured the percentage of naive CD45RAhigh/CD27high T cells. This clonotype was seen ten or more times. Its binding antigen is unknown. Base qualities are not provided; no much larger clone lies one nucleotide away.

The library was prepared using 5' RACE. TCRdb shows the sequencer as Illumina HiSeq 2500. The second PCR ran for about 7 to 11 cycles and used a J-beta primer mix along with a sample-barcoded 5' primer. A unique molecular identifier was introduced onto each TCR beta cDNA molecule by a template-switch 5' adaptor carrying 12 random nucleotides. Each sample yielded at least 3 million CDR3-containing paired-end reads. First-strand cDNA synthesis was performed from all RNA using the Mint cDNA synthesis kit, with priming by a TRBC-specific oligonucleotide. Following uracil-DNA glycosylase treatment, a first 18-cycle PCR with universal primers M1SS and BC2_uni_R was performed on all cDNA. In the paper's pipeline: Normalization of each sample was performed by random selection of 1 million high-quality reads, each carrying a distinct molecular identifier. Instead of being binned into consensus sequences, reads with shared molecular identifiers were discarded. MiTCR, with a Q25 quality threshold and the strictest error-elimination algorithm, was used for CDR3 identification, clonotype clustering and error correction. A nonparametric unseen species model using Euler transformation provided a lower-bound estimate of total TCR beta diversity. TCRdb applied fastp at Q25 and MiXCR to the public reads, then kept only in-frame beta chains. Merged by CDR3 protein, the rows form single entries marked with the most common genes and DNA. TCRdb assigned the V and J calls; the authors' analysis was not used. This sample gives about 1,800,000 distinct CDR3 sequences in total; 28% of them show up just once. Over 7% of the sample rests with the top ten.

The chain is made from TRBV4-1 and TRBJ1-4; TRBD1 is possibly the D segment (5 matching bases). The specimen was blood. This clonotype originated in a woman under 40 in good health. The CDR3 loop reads CASSQDRDNEKLFF. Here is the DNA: TGCGCCAGCAGCCAAGACAGGGATAATGAAAAACTGTTTTTT.